This TCR beta chain was identified during a study of beta chain features in type 1 diabetes. cDNA synthesis used the whole RNA isolate, giving expressed TCRB sequences. Naive, central memory and regulatory T cell samples yielded about 4 million reads on average. Clones were read by immunoSEQ multiplex PCR, and TCRdb kept only the in-frame ones, dropping some. The sample lists a few hundred thousand clones, 9.6% occurring once. The ends were cut back, 5 bases at V and 5 bases at J, with 18 bases in the middle. This CDR3 comprises 16 residues. CDR1 and CDR2 from the germline V gene are SGHVS and FNYEAQ. In this sample, this clone turned up a few times.

The sequenced material came from naive CD4+ T cells from blood. The chain combines TRBV7-6 with TRBJ1-4, with a possible D match to TRBD1 (6 bases). The TCR sequence derives from a woman under 30 in good health. The CDR3 sequence is CASSVRGGRLNEKLFF. The CDR3 nucleotides are TGTGCCAGCAGCGTCCGTGGGGGCCGGTTAAATGAAAAACTGTTTTTT.